Each of the 14 T cell receptor beta chains below was sequenced from the same sample in a study of blood T cell repertoires in COVID-19. This table comes from immunoSEQ multiplex PCR, and its TCRdb copy is limited to in-frame clones, with some not included. The profile covers roughly 110,000 clones, with around nine tenths appearing a single time and over 15% taken by the ten largest. Sequenced: peripheral blood. The receptors derive from a human donor with acute or convalescent COVID-19. The donor label of this sample is uncertain.

The chain links TRBV10-3 to TRBJ2-2; 8 bases map to TRBD1. The V gene end was trimmed by 10 bases and the J gene end by 0 bases; junction bases not matched to a gene: 1. CDR1 and CDR2 (germline): ENHRY, SYGVKD. The CDR3 length is 13 residues. The CDR3 region is CATGGPNTGELFF. The CDR3 bases are TGTGCCACAGGGGGCCCGAACACCGGGGAGCTGTTTTTT.

V is TRBV4-1 and J is TRBJ1-4; perhaps TRBD1 as D (5 bases). This CDR3 has 15 amino acids. Germline V lookup: CDR1 MGHRA, CDR2 YSYEKL. The V end lost 4 bases, the J end lost 3 bases, and 12 bases lay between the germline ends. CDR3 amino acids: CASSRTGAANEKLFF. Here the CDR3 DNA reads TGCGCCAGCAGCCGAACAGGTGCGGCTAATGAAAAACTGTTTTTT.

This chain connects TRBV7-2 to TRBJ2-7, with D tentatively TRBD1 (6 bases). In germline, CDR1 is SGHTA, CDR2 FQGNSA. The CDR3 has 14 residues. Trimming pared 5 bases from V and 4 bases from J, leaving 15 bases between. The CDR3 sequence: CASSRGHPIYEQYF. The DNA of the CDR3 is TGTGCCAGCAGCCGGGGACATCCAATATACGAGCAGTACTTC.

The V call is TRBV27, the J call TRBJ2-1; 7 bases match TRBD2. This CDR3 spans 15 amino acids. Germline V gene data show CDR1 as MNHEY and CDR2 as SMNVEV (reference sequence). Unmatched junction bases numbered 9, after V lost 6 bases and J lost 4 bases. The CDR3 DNA reads TGTGCCAGCAGCCAGTTGGGGGGGTGGTACAATGAGCAGTTCTTC. This translates into CASSQLGGWYNEQFF.

V usage is TRBV7-8 and J usage is TRBJ2-7, with D perhaps matching TRBD1 (8 bases). Looked up from germline, CDR1 is SGHVS and CDR2 is FQNEAQ. The CDR3 runs 14 residues. Trimming took off 1 base at V and 7 bases at J, with 14 bases between the two ends. The CDR3 here is CASSLGDRRGEQYF. In nucleotides, the CDR3 is TGTGCCAGCAGCTTAGGGGACAGGCGGGGGGAGCAGTACTTC.

V usage is TRBV19 and J usage is TRBJ1-5, with 7 bases identical to TRBD1. Germline V gene sequence: CDR1 LNHDA, CDR2 SQIVND (reference sequence). J was trimmed by 2 bases and V by 6 bases; bases with no gene match: 10. The CDR3 loop spans 16 amino acids. CDR3 in amino acids: CASRFRTGVGNQPQHF. The CDR3, as DNA: TGTGCCAGTAGGTTCCGCACAGGGGTTGGCAATCAGCCCCAGCATTTT.

J is TRBJ2-7 and V is TRBV3-1 (or the pseudogene TRBV3-2), with TRBD2 identical over 7 bases. This CDR3 is built from 14 residues. V was pared by 1 base and J by 9 bases, with 9 bases of the junction left unmatched. Germline CDR1 LGHDT, CDR2 YNNKEL (reference sequence). The DNA of the CDR3 is TGTGCCAGCAGCCAAGGGATGGGGGGGTCGTCGCAGTACTTC. Translating it yields CASSQGMGGSSQYF.

This clone was detected only a few times. This chain uses TRBV2 with TRBJ2-5; 11 bases map to TRBD2. This CDR3 has 14 amino acids. V lost 7 bases, J lost 5 bases, and 6 bases stayed unmatched. Germline CDR1 reads SNHLY; CDR2 reads FYNNEI. The CDR3: CASTERLAGETQYF. CDR3 bases: TGTGCCAGCACCGAACGACTAGCGGGGGAGACCCAGTACTTC.

V and J are TRBV7-9 and TRBJ1-2; no clear D gene. Germline lookup yields CDR1 SEHNR and CDR2 FQNEAQ (reference sequence). Trimming took off 6 bases at V and 3 bases at J, with 14 bases between the two ends. The length of the CDR3 is 14 residues. CDR3 residues: CASRPSGGDYGYTF. CDR3 coding DNA: TGTGCCAGCAGGCCCAGTGGTGGAGACTATGGCTACACCTTC.

The chain recombines TRBV12-5 with TRBJ1-6; D gene uncertain. V was clipped by 1 base and J by 9 bases, with 4 bases between them. The CDR3 is made up of 12 amino acids. Germline V lookup: CDR1 LGHNT, CDR2 FRNRAP. The CDR3 sequence: CASGLAVSPLHF. CDR3 in DNA: TGTGCTAGTGGTTTGGCGGTTTCACCCCTCCACTTT.

The rearrangement uses TRBV7-3 and TRBJ1-1; 10 nucleotides line up with TRBD1. Germline V CDR1 and CDR2: SGHTA, FQGTGA. With V trimmed by 3 bases and J by 4 bases, 5 bases remained unmatched. This CDR3 is built from 15 residues. In DNA form, the CDR3 reads TGTGCCAGCAGCTTGACGGGACAGGGGATCACTGAAGCTTTCTTT. Translating it yields CASSLTGQGITEAFF. The entire variable domain, with the rest obtained from reference TRBV7-3 and TRBJ1-1, is as follows: GAGVSQTPSNKVTEKGKYVELRCDPISGHTALYWYRQSLGQGPEFLIYFQGTGAADDSGLPNDRFFAVRPEGSVSTLKIQRTERGDSAVYLCASSLTGQGITEAFFGQGTRLTVV.

CDR3 bases: TGTGCCAGCAGCCCTGGGGGCGGGAGTGAGACCCAGTACTTC. Amino acid sequence: CASSPGGGSETQYF. The chain has TRBV3-1 (or the pseudogene TRBV3-2) and TRBJ2-5; tentatively, D is TRBD2 (7 bases). CDR3 length: 14 residues. V was clipped by 4 bases and J by 5 bases, with 14 bases between them. CDR1 is LGHDT, CDR2 YNNKEL, per germline (reference sequence).

The chain has TRBV4-1 and TRBJ2-6; 12 bases line up with TRBD1. CDR1 and CDR2 (germline): MGHRA, YSYEKL. J was trimmed by 4 bases and V by 4 bases; bases with no gene match: 11. This CDR3 is 19 amino acids long. The CDR3 spells CASSRVTGQGANGANVLTF. In DNA form, the CDR3 reads TGCGCCAGCAGCCGCGTAACGGGACAGGGGGCGAACGGGGCCAACGTCCTGACTTTC.

This chain uses TRBV28 with TRBJ2-1; D might be TRBD2 (5 bases). CDR1 and CDR2 from the germline V gene are MDHEN and SYDVKM. The V and J ends lost 5 bases and 1 base respectively, with 12 bases between them. This CDR3 comprises 15 residues. As DNA, the CDR3 is TGTGCCAGCAGTAGGACTGCGACTTCCTACAATGAGCAGTTCTTC. Amino acids: CASSRTATSYNEQFF.